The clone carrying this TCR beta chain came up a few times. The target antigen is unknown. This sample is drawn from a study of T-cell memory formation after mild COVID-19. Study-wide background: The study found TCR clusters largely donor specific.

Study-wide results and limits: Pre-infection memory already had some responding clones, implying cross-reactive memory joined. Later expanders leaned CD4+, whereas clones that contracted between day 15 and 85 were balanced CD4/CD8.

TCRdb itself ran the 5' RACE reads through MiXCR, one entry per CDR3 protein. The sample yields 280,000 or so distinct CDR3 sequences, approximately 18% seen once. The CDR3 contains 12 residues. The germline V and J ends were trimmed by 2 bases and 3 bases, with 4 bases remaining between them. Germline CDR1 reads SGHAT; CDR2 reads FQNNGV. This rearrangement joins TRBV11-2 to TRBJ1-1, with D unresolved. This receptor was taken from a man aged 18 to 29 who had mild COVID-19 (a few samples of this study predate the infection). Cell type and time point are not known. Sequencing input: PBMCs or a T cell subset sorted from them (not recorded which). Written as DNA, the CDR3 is TGTGCCAGCAGCTTATCGTACACTGAAGCTTTCTTT. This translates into CASSLSYTEAFF. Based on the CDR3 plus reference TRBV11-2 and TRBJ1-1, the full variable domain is EAGVAQSPRYKIIEKRQSVAFWCNPISGHATLYWYQQILGQGPKLLIQFQNNGVVDDSQLPKDRFSAERLKGVDSTLKIQPAKLEDSAVYLCASSLSYTEAFFGQGTRLTVV.